The clone carrying this TCR beta chain has more than one count but fewer than ten. These data are taken from a study of cytomegalovirus exposure and HLA in healthy donors. Trimming took 3 bases from V and 4 from J, leaving 10 bases between them. Per the germline V gene, CDR1 is SGHKS and CDR2 is YYEKEE (reference sequence). The CDR3 runs 13 residues. Primers: 60 Vbeta forward and 13 Jbeta reverse. The protocol was immunoSEQ multiplex PCR, while the TCRdb copy is restricted to in-frame clones and leaves out a portion. Of some 63,000 clones detected, roughly 80% appear once; the ten largest clones hold approximately 3.6%.

The V gene is TRBV5-5, the J gene TRBJ2-5, with no clear D. Sequenced: PBMCs. This sequence was found in a woman aged 40 to 50 in good health and CMV-seronegative. As DNA, the CDR3 is TGTGCCAGCAGCTCACACCTTGGAGAGACCCAGTACTTC. The encoded protein is CASSSHLGETQYF.